A selection of T cell receptor beta chains follows, all from one sample in a study of blood T cell repertoires in COVID-19. TCRdb's copy holds only in-frame clones and misses some; the assay was immunoSEQ multiplex PCR. The sample has about 400,000 clones; roughly nine tenths are singletons. Sequenced input: PBMCs or T cells enriched from blood (not recorded which). The receptors shown here come from a woman aged 30 to 39 who had recovered from COVID-19. Both conserved end residues are trimmed from each CDR3. Only part of the rows carry a size: once, few, many, or a class if the clone is expanded.

size,V,J,CDR3
-,TRBV10-3,TRBJ2-1,AISAAGKETYEQF
-,TRBV4-3,TRBJ1-5,ASSQMRTENQPQH
-,TRBV5-1,TRBJ2-7,ASSSGTGGYEQY
-,TRBV6-5,TRBJ1-6,ASSYSLRGNSPLH
-,TRBV24-1,TRBJ2-1,ATSEPGTGGRDEQF
once,TRBV12-5,TRBJ2-3,ASGLGDMTTDTQY
-,TRBV9,TRBJ2-7,ASSVGDRGAYEQY
-,TRBV18,TRBJ1-1,ASSPFPGQGANTEAF
few,TRBV3-1/TRBV3-2,TRBJ2-7,ASSQTSGADEQY
-,TRBV5-4,TRBJ2-1,ASSLGRGRIDEQF
-,TRBV7-2,TRBJ2-7,ASSLVSSGIYEQY
once,TRBV13,TRBJ1-6,ASSTTGFPITPLH
-,TRBV19,TRBJ2-5,ASSTLPSGSKTQY
-,TRBV27,TRBJ2-1,ASRGRRDEQF
-,TRBV3-1/TRBV3-2,TRBJ1-2,ASSLDRRTENT
-,TRBV28,TRBJ2-1,ASSSVTGKSSYNEQF
-,TRBV19,TRBJ1-2,ASRDRVYGYT
-,TRBV5-6,TRBJ1-1,ASSSGGTEAF
-,TRBV5-6,TRBJ2-2,ASSLARGRELF
-,TRBV28,TRBJ1-5,ASSLRQGDQPQH
-,TRBV24-1,TRBJ2-3,ATSDAPSSGGNTDTQY
-,TRBV5-1,TRBJ1-4,ASSAAGGATNEKLF
-,TRBV14,TRBJ1-6,ASSHMTGLAASPLH
-,TRBV6-5,TRBJ2-1,ASSLSGGYNEQF
few,TRBV5-4,TRBJ2-7,ASSLDSRSYEQY
-,TRBV28,TRBJ2-5,ASSLGGGRGTGETQY
-,TRBV11-2,TRBJ2-1,ASSLLTSGYNEQF
-,TRBV6-6,TRBJ2-7,ASSYSVGTGAYEQY
-,TRBV7-9,TRBJ1-4,ASSIRRTGANEKLF
-,TRBV6-2/TRBV6-3,TRBJ1-1,ASSYFYPNTEAF
-,TRBV2,TRBJ1-4,ASSVPGEWEKLF
-,TRBV5-1,TRBJ2-1,ASSPGTGVNEQF
-,TRBV27,TRBJ2-2,ASRKGGNTGELF
-,TRBV10-3,TRBJ1-5,AIRQGWNQPQH
once,TRBV30,TRBJ2-1,AWSVGDRTGGQF
once,TRBV6-5,TRBJ1-5,ASSQGGSNQPQH
-,TRBV30,TRBJ2-1,AWSPGLLYNEQF